These T cell receptor beta chains were read from a single sample in a study of shared clonotypes between healthy human individuals. The table came from immunoSEQ multiplex PCR; TCRdb's copy has only in-frame clones and leaves some out. The sample yields about 2.2 million clones, just under 95% seen once. Sequenced: naive CD8+ T cells from PBMCs. The receptor source for this set is a man younger than 35 in good health. Some clones in this sample may be carry-over from other donors' samples. Both conserved end residues are part of each CDR3. D genes are given only for firm matches. Size is omitted from some rows. Given values are once, few, many or a class for expanded clones.

>TRBD1|TRBV15|15|TRBJ1-2|-
TGTGCCACCAGCAGTTGGGACAGCGAAAGCTATGGCTACACCTTC
CATSSWDSESYGYTF
>-|TRBV27|14|TRBJ2-3|-
TGTGCCAGCAGTTTCCGACAGGGCACAGATACGCAGTATTTT
CASSFRQGTDTQYF
>TRBD1|TRBV9|19|TRBJ2-1|-
TGTGCCAGCAGCGACCCGGGACAGGGTGTCTCTGCCTCCTACAATGAGCAGTTCTTC
CASSDPGQGVSASYNEQFF
>-|TRBV19|13|TRBJ1-1|-
TGTGCCAGTAGCTCCGATACGAACACTGAAGCTTTCTTT
CASSSDTNTEAFF
>TRBD1|TRBV7-2|15|TRBJ1-3|-
TGTGCCAGCAGCTCGGACAGGGGGACTGGAAACACCATATATTTT
CASSSDRGTGNTIYF
>-|TRBV9|15|TRBJ1-1|-
TGTGCCAGCAGCGCGCGGGACGTGCAAAACACTGAAGCTTTCTTT
CASSARDVQNTEAFF
>TRBD1|TRBV27|15|TRBJ1-1|-
TGTGCCAGCAGTTTGGCCCGGACAGGTTTCACTGAAGCTTTCTTT
CASSLARTGFTEAFF
>TRBD1|TRBV29-1|13|TRBJ1-5|-
TGCAGCGCCAAGACAGGGGGCGGTCAGCCCCAGCATTTT
CSAKTGGGQPQHF
>TRBD1|TRBV27|15|TRBJ1-1|few
TGTGCCAGCAGTTCGTACAGGGGAGGGAACACTGAAGCTTTCTTT
CASSSYRGGNTEAFF
>-|TRBV27|13|TRBJ1-2|-
TGTGCCAGCAGTTTAACAGGGCCCTATGGCTACACCTTC
CASSLTGPYGYTF
>-|TRBV27|17|TRBJ1-1|-
TGTGCCAGCCGCCATTACTACTTCAGTGGCGGGGACACTGAAGCTTTCTTT
CASRHYYFSGGDTEAFF
>TRBD1|TRBV7-9|16|TRBJ2-1|once
TGTGCCAGCAGCTTAATCCGCAGGGGGTTATTCAATGAGCAGTTCTTC
CASSLIRRGLFNEQFF
>TRBD2|TRBV7-3|12|TRBJ2-1|-
TGTGCCAGCAGCCCGGGGGGCAATGAGCAGTTCTTC
CASSPGGNEQFF
>-|TRBV18|15|TRBJ1-1|-
TGTGCCAGCTCTCGGTCTTCGGGGGACCCCACCGAAGCTTTCTTT
CASSRSSGDPTEAFF
>TRBD1|TRBV9|17|TRBJ2-7|-
TGTGCCAGCAGCGTAGAGAGGGACAGGTCCCCAACCTACGAGCAGTACTTC
CASSVERDRSPTYEQYF
>-|TRBV27|13|TRBJ2-1|-
TGTGCCAGCACTCCTCCCGAGGTGAATGAGCAGTTCTTC
CASTPPEVNEQFF
>-|TRBV11-2|15|TRBJ2-4|-
TGTGCCAGCAGCTTATTGAGGGACTTCAAAAACATTCAGTACTTC
CASSLLRDFKNIQYF
>-|TRBV27|15|TRBJ1-5|-
TGTGCCAGCAGTTTCGTGGGGGGGGGCAATCAGCCCCAGCATTTT
CASSFVGGGNQPQHF
>-|TRBV4-1|14|TRBJ2-7|-
TGCGCCAGCAGCCAAGTTTCAGCAGGCTACGAGCAGTACTTC
CASSQVSAGYEQYF
>TRBD2|TRBV29-1|13|TRBJ2-1|-
TGCAGCGTTCGACTAGCGGGATGGTATGAGCAGTTCTTC
CSVRLAGWYEQFF
>TRBD1|TRBV28|16|TRBJ2-1|-
TGTGCCAGCAGTCTACGCGCGACAGGGATATATAATGAGCAGTTCTTC
CASSLRATGIYNEQFF
>-|TRBV28|14|TRBJ1-1|-
TGTGCCAGCAGTTTTGCTGGGGTTAGGAGAGAAGCTTTCTTT
CASSFAGVRREAFF
>TRBD2|TRBV7-3|13|TRBJ2-7|-
TGTGCCAGCAGCCGGGGGGGCCTAAACGAGCAGTACTTC
CASSRGGLNEQYF
>TRBD1|TRBV14|18|TRBJ1-1|-
TGTGCCAGCAGCCAAGTCCGACAGGGTTGGGGCAAGAACACTGAAGCTTTCTTT
CASSQVRQGWGKNTEAFF
>-|TRBV19|16|TRBJ2-1|-
TGTGCCAGTAGTATGCAGGGACACGTCTACTACAATGAGCAGTTCTTC
CASSMQGHVYYNEQFF
>-|TRBV6-5|15|TRBJ1-1|-
TGTGCCAGCAGTACCTCCGACAGGAAGGGTTTAGATGCTTTCTTT
CASSTSDRKGLDAFF
>-|TRBV13|11|TRBJ2-5|-
TGTGCCAGCAGCATGGGGGAGACCCAGTACTTC
CASSMGETQYF
>TRBD1|TRBV11-2|14|TRBJ2-7|-
TGTGCCAGCAGAACCCGGGACAGGGGCTACGAGCAGTACTTC
CASRTRDRGYEQYF
>-|TRBV28|14|TRBJ1-5|-
TGTGCCAGCAGTATGCGACCAACGGGGCAGCCCCAGCATTTT
CASSMRPTGQPQHF
>-|TRBV28|13|TRBJ2-7|-
TGTGCCAGCAGTTGGAATAGCGGTTACGAGCAGTACTTC
CASSWNSGYEQYF
>-|TRBV28|12|TRBJ2-2|-
TGTGCCAGCAGTTTTTTGGCCGGGGAGCTGTTTTTT
CASSFLAGELFF
>-|TRBV7-8|12|TRBJ2-7|-
TGTGCCAGCAGCCTCCTGGGGGGACAGCAGTACTTC
CASSLLGGQQYF
>TRBD2|TRBV4-3|15|TRBJ2-1|-
TGCGCCAGCAGCCAGGCTAGCGGACCATACAATGAGCAGTTCTTC
CASSQASGPYNEQFF
>TRBD2|TRBV15|13|TRBJ2-7|-
TGTGCCACCTCGTCTAGCGGGTTCCACGAGCAGTACTTC
CATSSSGFHEQYF
>-|TRBV7-9|15|TRBJ1-1|-
TGTGCCAGCAGCTCAGTTGCAGGGGTCAACACTGAAGCTTTCTTT
CASSSVAGVNTEAFF
>-|TRBV10-3|11|TRBJ1-1|few
TGTGCCATCAGTGAAGGCACTGAAGCTTTCTTT
CAISEGTEAFF
>-|TRBV27|15|TRBJ2-2|-
TGTGCCAGCAGTTTAGCCAGGGGGACTAGCGGGGAGCTGTTTTTT
CASSLARGTSGELFF
>-|TRBV4-1|15|TRBJ2-7|-
TGCGCCAGCAGCCAAGATCCGGGACCGCCCTACGAGCAGTACTTC
CASSQDPGPPYEQYF
>TRBD2|TRBV5-1|20|TRBJ2-7|-
TGCGCCAGCAGCTTGGCTTCTGCAAGGACTAGCGGGACCCGGGGGGTCGAGCAGTACTTC
CASSLASARTSGTRGVEQYF
>-|TRBV28|15|TRBJ2-3|-
TGTGCCAGCAGTTTAAGACTAGGAGACACAGATACGCAGTATTTT
CASSLRLGDTDTQYF
>-|TRBV15|13|TRBJ1-5|-
TGTGCCATCGGAATGACGGGCAATCAGCCCCAGCATTTT
CAIGMTGNQPQHF
>-|TRBV30|13|TRBJ2-7|-
TGTGCCTACTCCGGGACCGTCTCCTACGAGCAGTACTTC
CAYSGTVSYEQYF
>TRBD1|TRBV7-9|14|TRBJ1-2|-
TGTGCCAGCAGCGAACCCGGGACAGGGAAAGGCTACACCTTC
CASSEPGTGKGYTF
>TRBD1|TRBV11-1|13|TRBJ2-7|-
TGTGCCAGCAGCCCCGGGACAGCCCGGACGCAGTACTTC
CASSPGTARTQYF
>TRBD1|TRBV10-3|15|TRBJ2-1|-
TGTGCCATCAGTGCCCAGGGACAGGGGTGGGATGAGCAGTTCTTC
CAISAQGQGWDEQFF
>-|TRBV29-1|12|TRBJ2-7|-
TGCAGCGTTGAAGATTCAGGGCTCGAGCAGTACTTC
CSVEDSGLEQYF
>-|TRBV29-1|15|TRBJ2-3|-
TGCAGCGTTGAGAATACGGGGGAGCGAGGAGATACGCAGTATTTT
CSVENTGERGDTQYF
>TRBD1|TRBV11-2|17|TRBJ2-1|-
TGTGCCAGCAGCTTAGGCCCGGGACAGGGGTTAGACAATGAGCAGTTCTTC
CASSLGPGQGLDNEQFF
>TRBD1|TRBV5-4|19|TRBJ1-3|-
TGTGCCAGCAGCTTGGGTGTACCAGGGGGCTTGAAGTCAGGAAACACCATATATTTT
CASSLGVPGGLKSGNTIYF
>-|TRBV6-5|15|TRBJ2-3|once
TGTGCCAGCACCCCCCGGGGGACCACCACAGATACGCAGTATTTT
CASTPRGTTTDTQYF
>TRBD2|TRBV10-3|15|TRBJ2-7|-
TGTGCCATCAGTGCGAGCGGGAGGGCCTCGTACGAGCAGTACTTC
CAISASGRASYEQYF
>-|TRBV9|14|TRBJ2-7|-
TGTGCCAGCAGCGTAGGAGGTCAGGGCTACGAGCAGTACTTC
CASSVGGQGYEQYF
>-|TRBV28|15|TRBJ2-7|-
TGTGCCAGCAGTTTGTTACCAGAAAGCTCCTACGAGCAGTACTTC
CASSLLPESSYEQYF
>-|TRBV5-1|13|TRBJ2-7|-
TGCGCCAGCAGATGGACGGACAGCTACGAGCAGTACTTC
CASRWTDSYEQYF